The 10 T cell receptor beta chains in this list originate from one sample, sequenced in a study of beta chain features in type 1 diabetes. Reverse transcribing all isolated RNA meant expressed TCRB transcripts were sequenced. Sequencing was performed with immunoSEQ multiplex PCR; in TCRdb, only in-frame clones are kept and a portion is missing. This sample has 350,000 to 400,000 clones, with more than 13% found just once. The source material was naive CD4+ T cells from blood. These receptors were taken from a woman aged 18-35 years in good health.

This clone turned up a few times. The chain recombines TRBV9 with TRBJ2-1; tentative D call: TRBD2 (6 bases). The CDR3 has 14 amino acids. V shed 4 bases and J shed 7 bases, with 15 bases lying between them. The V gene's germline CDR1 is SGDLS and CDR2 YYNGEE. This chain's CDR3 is CASSNRDLINEQFF. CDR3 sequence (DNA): TGTGCCAGCAGCAACCGGGACTTAATTAATGAGCAGTTCTTC. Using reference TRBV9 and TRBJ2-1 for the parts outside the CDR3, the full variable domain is DSGVTQTPKHLITATGQRVTLRCSPRSGDLSVYWYQQSLDQGLQFLIQYYNGEERAKGNILERFSAQQFPDLHSELNLSSLELGDSALYFCASSNRDLINEQFFGPGTRLTVL.

CDR3 sequence (DNA): TGTGCCAGCAGCCCTGCCGGGACACCGAACACTGAAGCTTTCTTT. Translating gives CASSPAGTPNTEAFF. This chain connects TRBV28 to TRBJ1-1; TRBD1 might be the D (6 bases). From germline, CDR1 is MDHEN and CDR2 SYDVKM. Trimming pared 6 bases from V and 1 base from J, leaving 15 bases between. The CDR3 covers 15 residues.

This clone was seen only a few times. The CDR3 nucleotides read TGCAGCGTTGAAGGACGGGTGAGCTCTGGAAACACCATATATTTT. This sequence encodes CSVEGRVSSGNTIYF. V and J are TRBV29-1 and TRBJ1-3; no clear D gene. The V end lost 1 base, the J end lost 0 bases, and 10 bases lay between the germline ends. Germline CDR1 reads SQVTM; CDR2 reads ANQGSEA. The CDR3 has 15 residues.

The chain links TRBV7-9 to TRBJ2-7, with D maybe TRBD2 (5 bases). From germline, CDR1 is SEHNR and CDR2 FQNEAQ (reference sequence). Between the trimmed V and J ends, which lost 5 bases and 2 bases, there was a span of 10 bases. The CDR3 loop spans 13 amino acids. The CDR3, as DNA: TGTGCCAGCAGCCCCTCAGCGGCCTACGAGCAGTACTTC. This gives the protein CASSPSAAYEQYF.

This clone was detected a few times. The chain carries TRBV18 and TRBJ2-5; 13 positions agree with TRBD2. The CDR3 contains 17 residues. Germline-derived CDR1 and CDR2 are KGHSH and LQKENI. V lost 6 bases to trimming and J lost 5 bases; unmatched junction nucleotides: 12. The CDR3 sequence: CASSTQSTSGRRETQYF. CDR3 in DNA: TGTGCCAGCTCGACACAATCGACTAGCGGGAGGAGGGAGACCCAGTACTTC.

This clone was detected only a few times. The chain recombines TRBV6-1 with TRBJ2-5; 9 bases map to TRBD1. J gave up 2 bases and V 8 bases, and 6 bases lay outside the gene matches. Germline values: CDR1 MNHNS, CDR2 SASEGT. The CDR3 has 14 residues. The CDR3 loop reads CASRRQGVQETQYF. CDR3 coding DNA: TGTGCCAGCCGTCGACAGGGGGTACAAGAGACCCAGTACTTC.

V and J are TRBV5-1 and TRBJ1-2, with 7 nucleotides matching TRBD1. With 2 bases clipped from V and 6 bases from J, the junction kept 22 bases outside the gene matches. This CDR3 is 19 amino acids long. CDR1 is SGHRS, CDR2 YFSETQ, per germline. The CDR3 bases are TGCGCCAGCAGCTTATCCCCCGGGGTCGAGGGGGCGCGGCGGGATGGCTACACCTTC. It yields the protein CASSLSPGVEGARRDGYTF.

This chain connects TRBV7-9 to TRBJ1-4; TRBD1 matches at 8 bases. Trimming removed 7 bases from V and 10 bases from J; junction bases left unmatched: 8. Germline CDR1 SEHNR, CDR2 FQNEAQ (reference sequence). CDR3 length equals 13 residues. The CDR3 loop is CASIAGGSGKLFF. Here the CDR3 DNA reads TGTGCCAGCATCGCAGGGGGCTCGGGAAAACTGTTTTTT.

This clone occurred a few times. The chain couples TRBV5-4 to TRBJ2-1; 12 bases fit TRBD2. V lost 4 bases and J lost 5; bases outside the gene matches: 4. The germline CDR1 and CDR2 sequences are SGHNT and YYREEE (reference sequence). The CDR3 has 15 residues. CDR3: CASSRGLAGHNEQFF. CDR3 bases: TGTGCCAGCAGCAGGGGACTAGCGGGCCACAATGAGCAGTTCTTC.

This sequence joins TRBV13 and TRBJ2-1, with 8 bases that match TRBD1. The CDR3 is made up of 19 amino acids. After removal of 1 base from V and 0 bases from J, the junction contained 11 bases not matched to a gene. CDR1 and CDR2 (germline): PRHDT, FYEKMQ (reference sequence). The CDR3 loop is CASSLEDRALRSSYNEQFF. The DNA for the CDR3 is TGTGCCAGCAGCTTAGAGGACAGGGCCCTTAGGAGCTCCTACAATGAGCAGTTCTTC.